This is a list of T cell receptor beta chains from one sample in a study of shared clonotypes between healthy human individuals. Method: immunoSEQ multiplex PCR; TCRdb's copy keeps in-frame clones and lacks some. The sample records about 120,000 clones, around 73% being singletons. The sequenced sample was memory CD8+ T cells sorted from blood. The receptors were gathered from a woman between 25 and 40 years old in good health. Each CDR3 is given with its conserved first and last residue. The D gene is left open where the match is weak. Expanded clones get a size class; other rows say once, few or many, or leave the size out.

D gene	clone size	V gene	J gene	CDR3 DNA	CDR3 protein
TRBD1	.	TRBV27	TRBJ1-5	TGTGCCAGCAGCCCGGGGGACAGGCTTAGCAATCAGCCCCAGCATTTT	CASSPGDRLSNQPQHF
TRBD1	medium-sized	TRBV6-6	TRBJ2-2	TGTGCCAGCAGTTACTTGCAGGGGGCGAACACCGGGGAGCTGTTTTTT	CASSYLQGANTGELFF
.	.	TRBV11-2	TRBJ1-5	TGTGCCAGCAGGAATCGACAGGTGTACCAGCCCCAGCATTTT	CASRNRQVYQPQHF
.	few	TRBV21-1	TRBJ2-7	TGTGCCAGCAGCAAAACTAACGGGACTAGCGGGAGGGAGCAGTACTTC	CASSKTNGTSGREQYF
TRBD1	.	TRBV19	TRBJ1-2	TGTGCCACCCTGGGACAGGGCCTATTCGGCTACACCTTC	CATLGQGLFGYTF
.	.	TRBV18	TRBJ1-4	TGTGCCAGCTCACCCCAACGGGACCTAGGTTGGGAAAAACTGTTTTTT	CASSPQRDLGWEKLFF
TRBD2	.	TRBV6-4	TRBJ2-1	TGTGCCAGCAGTGAAACTAGCGTCGCTGAGCAGTTCTTC	CASSETSVAEQFF
.	few	TRBV20-1	TRBJ2-5	TGCAGAATCCGGGACCAAGAGACCCAGTACTTC	CRIRDQETQYF
.	.	TRBV15	TRBJ2-7	TGTGCCACCAGCAGAGAGGTTGAGGGGTCCTACGAGCAGTACTTC	CATSREVEGSYEQYF
.	.	TRBV2	TRBJ1-5	TGTGCCAGCAGTGACTCACTTAGCAATCAGCCCCAGCATTTT	CASSDSLSNQPQHF
.	.	TRBV7-9	TRBJ2-5	TGTGCCAGCGGAAGCAGCGTATCACAAGAGACCCAGTACTTC	CASGSSVSQETQYF
TRBD2	.	TRBV15	TRBJ2-3	TGTGCCACCAGCGCTAGCGGGGAATCCACAGATACGCAGTATTTT	CATSASGESTDTQYF
TRBD2	.	TRBV6-4	TRBJ2-3	TGTGCCAGCATGCGGACTAGCGGAAGCACAGATACGCAGTATTTT	CASMRTSGSTDTQYF
TRBD1	few	TRBV18	TRBJ2-2	TGTGCCAGCTCGCCCGGACAGGGAGACGGGGAGCTGTTTTTT	CASSPGQGDGELFF
TRBD1	few	TRBV28	TRBJ2-7	TGTGCCAGCAGTAACCCCGGGACAGCTCGCTACGAGCAGTACTTC	CASSNPGTARYEQYF
.	.	TRBV25-1	TRBJ2-7	TGTGCCAGCAGTGAACCCGACAGGTCCTACGAGCAGTACTTC	CASSEPDRSYEQYF
.	.	TRBV6-1	TRBJ1-2	TGTGCCAGCAGTGAACAGATGGGTCCAGGGCCGTATGGCTACACCTTC	CASSEQMGPGPYGYTF
.	.	TRBV9	TRBJ2-7	TGTGCCAGCAGCCTGGGTGGCGGCTCGAGCTCCTACGAGCAGTACTTC	CASSLGGGSSSYEQYF
.	.	TRBV27	TRBJ2-7	TGTGCCAGCAGTCCCTCACTACAGGGCTCCTACGAGCAGTACTTC	CASSPSLQGSYEQYF
.	.	TRBV19	TRBJ2-7	TGTGCCAGTAGTATAACCAGGTTCCACGAGCAGTACTTC	CASSITRFHEQYF
.	.	TRBV7-3	TRBJ2-1	TGTGCCAGCAGCTTAACACTAGTAGGCCCCGGTGAGCAGTTCTTC	CASSLTLVGPGEQFF
.	medium-sized	TRBV6-1	TRBJ1-5	TGTGCCAGTGAATGGGGGGAGGGCAATCAGCCCCAGCATTTT	CASEWGEGNQPQHF
.	.	TRBV13	TRBJ2-7	TGTGCCAGCAGCTTAGCCGCCACCCTCAGCTACGAGCAGTACTTC	CASSLAATLSYEQYF
TRBD2	many	TRBV4-1	TRBJ2-1	TGCGCCAGCAGCCAAGCGGCGGGAGTCAATGAGCAGTTCTTC	CASSQAAGVNEQFF